The next 23 T cell receptor beta chains were all read from a single sample in a study of cytomegalovirus exposure and HLA in healthy donors. Both 60 Vbeta primers and 13 Jbeta primers went into the PCR. TCRdb's table, derived via immunoSEQ multiplex PCR, lists solely in-frame clones and lacks some. The profile shows fewer than 300,000 clones, roughly 90% of them singletons. Material for sequencing was PBMCs. Receptor source: a man in his forties in good health and CMV-seropositive.

The rearrangement joins TRBV2 to TRBJ2-7; 10 nucleotides line up with TRBD2. There are 15 residues in the CDR3. V lost 6 bases, J lost 7 bases, and 12 bases stayed unmatched. Germline CDR1 SNHLY, CDR2 FYNNEI. CDR3 in DNA: TGTGCCAGCAGCGAAACCCGCCTAGCGGGAGATGAGCAGTACTTC. Translating it yields CASSETRLAGDEQYF.

The chain is built from TRBV7-2 and TRBJ1-3; TRBD1 aligns across 7 bases. Trimming at V came to 5 bases and at J to 0 bases, leaving 7 bases not matched to a gene. CDR1 is SGHTA and CDR2 is FQGNSA in the germline V gene. The CDR3 has 16 residues. The CDR3 sequence: CASSQGQKFSGNTIYF. The CDR3 bases are TGTGCCAGCAGCCAGGGACAGAAATTCTCTGGAAACACCATATATTTT.

The rearrangement joins TRBV7-2 to TRBJ2-3; 8 bases align to TRBD2. J was trimmed by 3 bases and V by 6 bases; bases with no gene match: 11. The germline V gene encodes CDR1 SGHTA and CDR2 FQGNSA. CDR3 size: 16 residues. The CDR3 region is CASRFAGTSGTDTQYF. Here the CDR3 DNA reads TGTGCCAGCAGATTTGCCGGGACTAGTGGGACAGATACGCAGTATTTT.

The CDR3 here is CASSPLTSGKETQYF. DNA for the CDR3: TGTGCCAGTAGTCCCTTAACTAGCGGGAAAGAGACCCAGTACTTC. The gene calls are TRBV19 and TRBJ2-5; 10 bases align to TRBD2. Per the germline V gene, CDR1 is LNHDA and CDR2 is SQIVND (reference sequence). The junction had 6 bases not matched to a gene; V was cut back by 5 bases and J by 3 bases. The CDR3 loop spans 15 amino acids.

This chain connects TRBV28 to TRBJ2-7, with D possibly matching TRBD2 (6 bases). The CDR3 covers 16 residues. Germline V CDR1 and CDR2: MDHEN, SYDVKM. V lost 8 bases and J 1 base, leaving 21 bases between the germline ends. The CDR3 loop reads CASLSLGSGNSYEQYF. CDR3 DNA sequence: TGTGCCAGCCTAAGTCTGGGTAGCGGCAATTCCTACGAGCAGTACTTC.

The genes are TRBV27 and TRBJ2-2; 9 nucleotides line up with TRBD1. Germline CDR1 reads MNHEY; CDR2 reads SMNVEV (reference sequence). The trim removed 7 bases at V and 6 bases at J, leaving 6 bases unmatched. This CDR3 contains 14 residues. CDR3 coding DNA: TGTGCCAGCACCGGACAGGGGTTCGCCGGGGAGCTGTTTTTT. Translating gives CASTGQGFAGELFF.

This chain links TRBV4-3 with TRBJ2-1; TRBD2 aligns across 9 bases. The CDR3 spans 17 residues. The V segment lost 0 bases and the J segment 2 bases; nucleotides outside the gene matches: 5. Germline V CDR1 and CDR2: LGHNA, YSLEER. The DNA of the CDR3 is TGCGCCAGCAGCCAAGACATCCTAGCGGGGCCCTACAATGAGCAGTTCTTC. Protein product: CASSQDILAGPYNEQFF.

The gene calls are TRBV27 and TRBJ1-2, with 8 bases lining up with TRBD1. With V trimmed by 3 bases and J by 4 bases, 7 bases remained unmatched. Germline V lookup: CDR1 MNHEY, CDR2 SMNVEV (reference sequence). CDR3 length equals 15 residues. As DNA, the CDR3 is TGTGCCAGCAGTTTCGGGCAGGGGGCCATCTATGGCTACACCTTC. Amino acids: CASSFGQGAIYGYTF.

This clone was seen just once. This chain uses TRBV5-1 with TRBJ2-3; TRBD1 agrees at 9 bases. Germline V gives CDR1 SGHRS, CDR2 YFSETQ. CDR3 size: 14 residues. V gave up 2 bases and J gave up 6 bases; unmatched junction bases: 4. Here the CDR3 DNA reads TGCGCCAGCAGCTTCGGACAGGGGTTGGATACGCAGTATTTT. It specifies CASSFGQGLDTQYF.

The chain recombines TRBV27 with TRBJ1-2; D possibly corresponds to TRBD1 (5 bases). CDR3 length: 11 residues. V was cut by 5 bases and J by 6 bases, with 7 bases left in between. The germline CDR1 and CDR2 sequences are MNHEY and SMNVEV (reference sequence). CDR3 sequence reads: CASSKGNGYTF. CDR3 nucleotides: TGTGCCAGCAGTAAGGGGAATGGCTACACCTTC.

J is TRBJ2-6 and V is TRBV9; 11 nucleotides align to TRBD2. Germline V CDR1 and CDR2: SGDLS, YYNGEE. J was trimmed by 4 bases and V by 4 bases; bases with no gene match: 7. This CDR3 contains 17 residues. The CDR3 here is CASSLLAGGSGANVLTF. DNA of the CDR3: TGTGCCAGCAGCCTCCTAGCGGGAGGCTCCGGGGCCAACGTCCTGACTTTC.

This rearrangement joins TRBV28 to TRBJ2-5, with TRBD1 identical over 8 bases. V was pared by 6 bases and J by 5 bases, with 8 bases of the junction left unmatched. The CDR3 is 14 amino acids. Germline values: CDR1 MDHEN, CDR2 SYDVKM. CDR3 coding DNA: TGTGCCAGCAGGAAGACAGGGGCCTGGGAGACCCAGTACTTC. Translated, it gives CASRKTGAWETQYF.

The V call is TRBV2, the J call TRBJ1-2; D gene ambiguous. V was shortened by 7 bases and J by 4 bases, with 10 bases between the two germline ends. Germline assignment: CDR1 SNHLY and CDR2 FYNNEI. The CDR3 loop spans 12 amino acids. CDR3 bases: TGTGCCAGCACGGAGGGATCCTATGGCTACACCTTC. Its protein product is CASTEGSYGYTF.

J is TRBJ2-3 and V is TRBV4-1, with D possibly matching TRBD2 (6 bases). The germline CDR1 and CDR2 sequences are MGHRA and YSYEKL. This CDR3 is built from 17 residues. The V end lost 3 bases, the J end lost 0 bases, and 16 bases lay between the germline ends. CDR3 sequence: CASSHDRDFASTDTQYF. CDR3 DNA: TGCGCCAGCAGCCATGACCGGGACTTTGCTAGCACAGATACGCAGTATTTT.

V and J are TRBV7-3 and TRBJ2-1; maybe TRBD2 (7 bases). V was pared by 2 bases and J by 1 base, with 12 bases between. Germline V gene data show CDR1 as SGHTA and CDR2 as FQGTGA. The CDR3 spans 16 residues. CDR3 coding DNA: TGTGCCAGCAGCTTATCAGGGGACTATTCCTACAATGAGCAGTTCTTC. It specifies CASSLSGDYSYNEQFF.

The rearrangement joins TRBV6-5 to TRBJ2-5; a possible D gene is TRBD2 (5 bases). The CDR3 sequence is 13 residues long. Between the trimmed V and J ends, which lost 5 bases and 6 bases, there was a span of 13 bases. Germline CDR1 and CDR2: MNHEY and SVGAGI. CDR3 in amino acids: CASSKLGLQTQYF. In DNA, the CDR3 is TGTGCCAGCAGTAAACTAGGCCTGCAGACCCAGTACTTC.

The V gene is TRBV29-1, the J gene TRBJ2-5; TRBD2 matches at 7 bases. CDR1 SQVTM and CDR2 ANQGSEA come from the germline V gene. Unmatched junction bases numbered 14, after V lost 8 bases and J lost 5 bases. The CDR3 is made up of 14 amino acids. CDR3: CSSWGGSLGETQYF. For the CDR3, the DNA is TGCAGCAGCTGGGGCGGGAGTCTAGGCGAGACCCAGTACTTC.

The CDR3 sequence: CASTRTGAKNIQYF. The CDR3 DNA reads TGCGCCAGCACTAGAACGGGGGCCAAAAACATTCAGTACTTC. V gene TRBV10-2 combines with J gene TRBJ2-4, with D perhaps TRBD2 (5 bases). Germline lookup yields CDR1 WSHSY and CDR2 SAAADI. The CDR3 contains 14 residues. V was shortened by 7 bases and J by 1 base, with 11 bases between the two germline ends.

This chain connects TRBV11-2 to TRBJ2-7; 12 nucleotides agree with TRBD2. This CDR3 is 15 amino acids long. Trimming at V came to 3 bases and at J to 4 bases, leaving 4 bases not matched to a gene. Germline V gene data show CDR1 as SGHAT and CDR2 as FQNNGV. The CDR3 sequence is CASSFALAGGYEQYF. The CDR3 DNA follows: TGTGCCAGCAGCTTTGCACTAGCGGGGGGATACGAGCAGTACTTC.

This clone was counted once. The V gene is TRBV4-1, the J gene TRBJ2-1; a possible D gene is TRBD1 (6 bases). The CDR3 is made up of 15 amino acids. The V and J ends lost 0 bases and 8 bases respectively, with 14 bases between them. In germline, CDR1 is MGHRA, CDR2 YSYEKL. CDR3 protein: CASSQDNRDTDEQFF. The CDR3 nucleotides read TGCGCCAGCAGCCAAGATAACCGGGACACAGATGAGCAGTTCTTC.

V is TRBV19 and J is TRBJ1-1, with TRBD1 matching over 7 bases. CDR3 length: 15 residues. Germline CDR1 LNHDA, CDR2 SQIVND (reference sequence). The V segment lost 7 bases and the J segment 2 bases; nucleotides outside the gene matches: 10. The CDR3 spells CASTPSTGPNTEAFF. For the CDR3, the DNA is TGTGCCAGTACCCCCTCGACAGGGCCCAACACTGAAGCTTTCTTT. Full variable domain (missing parts from reference TRBV19 and TRBJ1-1): DGGITQSPKYLFRKEGQNVTLSCEQNLNHDAMYWYRQDPGQGLRLIYYSQIVNDFQKGDIAEGYSVSREKKESFPLTVTSAQKNPTAFYLCASTPSTGPNTEAFFGQGTRLTVV.

The J gene is TRBJ1-4, the V gene TRBV27; TRBD1 is a possible D gene (6 bases). The germline CDR1 and CDR2 sequences are MNHEY and SMNVEV (reference sequence). The CDR3 covers 15 residues. The V gene lost 5 bases and the J gene lost 5 bases, with 15 bases spanning the gap. The CDR3 loop reads CASSHYQGPNEKLFF. Here the CDR3 DNA reads TGTGCCAGCAGTCATTACCAGGGGCCCAATGAAAAACTGTTTTTT.

Written as DNA, the CDR3 is TGCGCCAGCAGCCAAGTAATAAACAATGAGCAGTTCTTC. Translated: CASSQVINNEQFF. The rearrangement joins TRBV4-1 to TRBJ2-1; D unclear. Germline CDR1 and CDR2: MGHRA and YSYEKL. V lost 1 base, J lost 5 bases, and 6 bases lay in between. This CDR3 spans 13 amino acids.